This is a list of T cell receptor beta chains from one sample in a study of T-cell memory formation after mild COVID-19. TCRdb itself ran the 5' RACE reads through MiXCR, one entry per CDR3 protein. The sample carries roughly 600,000 distinct CDR3 sequences, roughly 17% recorded once. The sequenced material came from PBMCs or a T cell subset sorted from them (not recorded which). The receptors come from an adult woman who had mild COVID-19 (a few samples of this study predate the infection). Cell type and time point are not known. Both conserved end residues are part of each CDR3. Each record gives: J gene, V gene, CDR3 length, CDR3 protein.

TRBJ1-1 TRBV11-3 17 CASSLVQGFFMNTEAFF
TRBJ1-4 TRBV29-1 12 CSVAGESEKLFF
TRBJ2-7 TRBV7-6 13 CASSPTGLYEQYF
TRBJ1-1 TRBV20-1 15 CSASWTVSMNTEAFF
TRBJ2-2 TRBV15 15 CATAGGQGNTGELFF
TRBJ2-5 TRBV12-1 17 CASSIPGIQPKQETQYF
TRBJ2-1 TRBV5-1 14 CASSLVERYNEQFF
TRBJ1-2 TRBV3-1 13 CASSQEGGRGYTF
TRBJ2-2 TRBV20-1 17 CSVPAGARASNTGELFF
TRBJ1-4 TRBV12-3/TRBV12-4 13 CATSGQGAEKLFF